These 5 T cell receptor beta chains came from one sample sequenced in a study of beta chain features in type 1 diabetes. Reverse transcribing all isolated RNA meant expressed TCRB transcripts were sequenced. Only in-frame clones appear in the TCRdb table, and some are missing; sequencing was by immunoSEQ multiplex PCR. The repertoire consists of about 360,000 clones, with roughly 12% occurring once and the leading ten covering about 0.017%. The sequenced sample consisted of naive CD4+ T cells from blood. The receptors were sampled from a man aged 18 to 29 in good health.

The chain recombines TRBV7-9 with TRBJ1-5, with 10 bases lining up with TRBD1. With 4 bases clipped from V and 4 bases from J, the junction kept 7 bases outside the gene matches. The CDR3 has 16 residues. Germline assignment: CDR1 SEHNR and CDR2 FQNEAQ (reference sequence). The CDR3 region is CASSSGGTGENQPQHF. The CDR3, as DNA: TGTGCCAGCAGCTCCGGAGGGACAGGGGAAAATCAGCCCCAGCATTTT. Complete variable domain (other parts from reference TRBV7-9 and TRBJ1-5): DTGVSQNPRHKITKRGQNVTFRCDPISEHNRLYWYRQTLGQGPEFLTYFQNEAQLEKSRLLSDRFSAERPKGSFSTLEIQRTEQGDSAMYLCASSSGGTGENQPQHFGDGTRLSIL.

In its sample, this clone was seen a few times. The gene calls are TRBV5-1 and TRBJ2-3, with TRBD1 matching over 11 bases. This CDR3 has 16 residues. After removal of 0 bases from V and 4 bases from J, the junction contained 4 bases not matched to a gene. The germline gives CDR1 SGHRS, CDR2 YFSETQ. The CDR3 DNA follows: TGCGCCAGCAGCTTGGGGACAGGGGGCAACGCAGATACGCAGTATTTT. Translating it yields CASSLGTGGNADTQYF.

The CDR3 is CASSVDQGTHNEQFF. CDR3 nucleotides: TGTGCCAGCAGCGTAGATCAGGGGACCCACAATGAGCAGTTCTTC. The chain links TRBV9 to TRBJ2-1; a possible D gene is TRBD1 (6 bases). Trimming pared 0 bases from V and 5 bases from J, leaving 12 bases between. CDR1 is SGDLS, CDR2 YYNGEE, per germline. The CDR3 is 15 residues long.

This clone was detected only a few times. The V call is TRBV7-3, the J call TRBJ2-1, with 16 bases matching TRBD2. Unmatched junction bases numbered 5, after V lost 4 bases and J lost 2 bases. The CDR3 length is 18 residues. Germline V gene data show CDR1 as SGHTA and CDR2 as FQGTGA. The CDR3 loop reads CASSSQGTSGGAYNEQFF. The CDR3 DNA reads as TGTGCCAGCAGCTCTCAGGGGACTAGCGGGGGGGCCTACAATGAGCAGTTCTTC. Using reference TRBV7-3 and TRBJ2-1 for the parts outside the CDR3, the full variable domain is GAGVSQTPSNKVTEKGKYVELRCDPISGHTALYWYRQSLGQGPEFLIYFQGTGAADDSGLPNDRFFAVRPEGSVSTLKIQRTERGDSAVYLCASSSQGTSGGAYNEQFFGPGTRLTVL.

This clone was detected only a few times. V gene TRBV10-3 combines with J gene TRBJ2-1; 9 nucleotides match TRBD1. Trimming at V came to 5 bases and at J to 6 bases, leaving 11 bases not matched to a gene. From germline, CDR1 is ENHRY and CDR2 SYGVKD. The length of the CDR3 is 16 residues. This chain's CDR3 is CAISTLGTGTGNEQFF. The CDR3 DNA sequence: TGTGCCATCAGTACTCTCGGGACAGGGACTGGCAATGAGCAGTTCTTC.